This TCR beta chain was recovered during a study of regulatory T cells in long-lasting Graves disease. Time point noted: newly diagnosed GD, antithyroid drugs for less than 3 months. After RNA was extracted from PBMCs, the TCR library was made from it. EDTA tubes held 9 to 10 milliliters of peripheral blood from each patient. The CDR3 is 13 residues long. Germline V gives CDR1 KGHSH, CDR2 LQKENI. V was cut by 3 bases and J by 4 bases, with 9 bases left in between. Construction of the TCR beta libraries employed iRepertoire HTBI primers in conjunction with Arm-PCR of CDR3 regions. TCRdb called the multiplex PCR reads again in MiXCR, with one record for every CDR3 protein. The data contain fewer than 650,000 distinct CDR3 sequences, 15% to 20% of them singletons. This same sample was also taken into another study, of T cells in Graves' hyperthyroidism and ophthalmopathy. That report notes: No ophthalmopathy progression within 18 months constituted stable Graves' hyperthyroidism. HTBI primers were employed in a first-round RT-PCR of the TCR CDR3.

The sequences come from peripheral blood mononuclear cells (PBMCs), collected at new diagnosis, from a patient treated with antithyroid drugs. This chain joins TRBV18 and TRBJ1-1; D ambiguous. This sequence originates from a woman under 40 with Graves disease. The CDR3 nucleotides are TGTGCCAGCTCACCGGCTTTGACCACTGAAGCTTTCTTT. Translated, it gives CASSPALTTEAFF.